This T cell receptor beta chain was captured in a study of blood T cell repertoires in COVID-19. Only in-frame clones appear in the TCRdb table, and some are missing; sequencing was by immunoSEQ multiplex PCR. The profile shows roughly 500,000 clones, around 89% of them singletons. This CDR3 comprises 14 residues. V was trimmed by 4 bases and J by 2 bases, leaving 12 bases between them. Looked up from germline, CDR1 is SGHDT and CDR2 is YYEEEE. Sequenced: PBMCs or T cells enriched from blood (not recorded which). This TCR derives from a woman between 35 and 50 years old who had recovered from COVID-19. The J gene is TRBJ1-2, the V gene TRBV5-6, with a possible D match to TRBD1 (5 bases). In DNA form, the CDR3 reads TGTGCCAGCAGCCAACTGACAGCGAACTATGGCTACACCTTC. Encoded protein: CASSQLTANYGYTF.